A selection of T cell receptor beta chains follows, all from one sample in a study of OX40 agonist ivuxolimab in advanced cancers. The method was immunoSEQ multiplex PCR; TCRdb's version includes in-frame clones alone and lacks a portion of them. Among approximately 90,000 clones listed, about 88% were seen once. The starting material was CD4+ or CD8+ T cells sorted from blood, obtained in a trial of the OX40 agonist ivuxolimab. These receptor sequences come from an adult with an advanced solid tumor such as melanoma, head and neck, liver or kidney cancer. CDR3s include the opening cysteine and the closing phenylalanine or tryptophan. Each record gives: D gene, clone size, J gene, V gene, CDR3 DNA, CDR3 protein. A D gene is named only where the DNA matches it firmly. Some rows have no size entry. The others give once, few or many, or a class for an expanded clone.

.	.	TRBJ1-3	TRBV19	TGTGCCAGTAGCATCGGAGGGGCGGCCCACTCTGGAAACACCATATATTTT	CASSIGGAAHSGNTIYF
.	.	TRBJ2-7	TRBV6-1	TGTGCCAGCTACAACTTCGGGACACCTGGAACCGAGCAGTACTTC	CASYNFGTPGTEQYF
TRBD1	.	TRBJ1-1	TRBV5-1	TGCGCCAGCAGCTTGGGGACAGGGGTCAGTGAAGCTTTCTTT	CASSLGTGVSEAFF
.	few	TRBJ1-6	TRBV2	TGTGCCAGCACGGGGGGTTCACCCCTCCACTTT	CASTGGSPLHF
TRBD1	.	TRBJ2-1	TRBV5-1	TGCGCCAGCAGTTCCCAACGGACAGGAGGCTCCTACAATGAGCAGTTCTTC	CASSSQRTGGSYNEQFF
TRBD1	.	TRBJ2-7	TRBV5-8	TGTGCCAGTTATTCGACAGGGTTCTACGAGCAGTACTTC	CASYSTGFYEQYF
TRBD2	.	TRBJ2-5	TRBV7-9	TGTGCCAGCAGCCGTTCGGGGGGATGGGAGACCCAGTACTTC	CASSRSGGWETQYF
.	.	TRBJ2-7	TRBV29-1	TGCAGCGTTGAACTAAGCTCCTACGAGCAGTACTTC	CSVELSSYEQYF
.	.	TRBJ1-4	TRBV5-4	TGTGCCAGCAGCTTGACCCCGGGCCAAAAACTGTTTTTT	CASSLTPGQKLFF
.	.	TRBJ1-6	TRBV9	TGTGCCAGCAGCGTCCAGGACCGGGCACCCCTCCACTTT	CASSVQDRAPLHF
.	few	TRBJ2-2	TRBV19	TGTGCCAGTAGTATCGGAAGGGGTAACGGGGAGCTGTTTTTT	CASSIGRGNGELFF
.	once	TRBJ2-3	TRBV9	TGTGCCAGCAGCGTAGTCCCCAGTGGGGGGATGGATACGCAGTATTTT	CASSVVPSGGMDTQYF
.	.	TRBJ1-4	TRBV27	TGTGCCAGCAGTCAAAAACCGGACGGTGAAAAACTGTTTTTT	CASSQKPDGEKLFF
.	.	TRBJ2-2	TRBV2	TGTGCCAGCAGTTCGGACAGAGCCGGGGAGCTGTTTTTT	CASSSDRAGELFF
.	.	TRBJ2-1	TRBV5-1	TGCGCCAGCAGCTTGGTCAGGGAAAATGAGCAGTTCTTC	CASSLVRENEQFF
TRBD2	once	TRBJ2-4	TRBV7-2	TGTGCCAGCAGCTTAATAGAGGGACTAGCGGGTCTAGCCCCTCCCGAGTTC	CASSLIEGLAGLAPPEF
TRBD1	.	TRBJ2-7	TRBV27	TGTGCCAGCAGTTTATCGAGACAGGGGTCGGGAGAGCAGTACTTC	CASSLSRQGSGEQYF
.	.	TRBJ1-2	TRBV19	TGTGCCAGTAGTATCGGACAGACCTATGGCTACACCTTC	CASSIGQTYGYTF
.	.	TRBJ1-2	TRBV5-1	TGCGCCAGCAGCCTATCCAGGACGGCCCTTATAGGAGGCTACACCTTC	CASSLSRTALIGGYTF
.	.	TRBJ2-1	TRBV7-2	TGTGCCAGCAGCTTAAACTCCCCCAGACAAAACAATGAGCAGTTCTTC	CASSLNSPRQNNEQFF
TRBD2	.	TRBJ2-7	TRBV6-6	TGTGCCAGCAGTTCCGGGACTAGCGGGATCTACGAGCAGTACTTC	CASSSGTSGIYEQYF
TRBD1	few	TRBJ1-3	TRBV5-1	TGCGCCAGCAGCTTGGGTACAGGGGCCGGAAACACCATATATTTT	CASSLGTGAGNTIYF
.	.	TRBJ2-1	TRBV19	TGTGCCAGTAGTATGGGTAGTCCGGGGGAGGTTATGTCCGCCTACAATGAGCAGTTCTTC	CASSMGSPGEVMSAYNEQFF
.	once	TRBJ2-7	TRBV10-3	TGTGCCATCAGTGAGTCGAGGGGGGGCTCCTACGAGCAGTACTTC	CAISESRGGSYEQYF
TRBD2	.	TRBJ2-5	TRBV4-2	TGTGCCAGCAGCCAAGGCTCCCGGCGGGGGGAAGAGACCCAGTACTTC	CASSQGSRRGEETQYF
TRBD1	.	TRBJ2-7	TRBV4-1	TGCGCCAGCAGCCTCTACTGGGACAGGGCTTACGAGCAGTACTTC	CASSLYWDRAYEQYF
TRBD1	few	TRBJ1-5	TRBV7-2	TGTGCCAGCAGCTCAACCGGGACAGGGGCGAATCAGCCCCAGCATTTT	CASSSTGTGANQPQHF
TRBD1	.	TRBJ1-5	TRBV4-3	TGCGCCAGCAGCCAAGGTTGGGACAGGGGCTTTCTGAGCAATCAGCCCCAGCATTTT	CASSQGWDRGFLSNQPQHF
.	.	TRBJ2-3	TRBV2	TGTGCCAGTGATTACAGGACGTCCACAGATACGCAGTATTTT	CASDYRTSTDTQYF
.	.	TRBJ1-2	TRBV5-5	TGTGCCAGCAGCTTAGGTACTCCCAGCTATGGCTACACCTTC	CASSLGTPSYGYTF
.	.	TRBJ1-2	TRBV10-3	TGTGCCATCAGTGGGAGGGACAATGGCTACACCTTC	CAISGRDNGYTF
.	once	TRBJ2-1	TRBV11-2	TGTGCCAGCAGCTTAGCCGCGGGACGGGCCTACAATGAGCAGTTCTTC	CASSLAAGRAYNEQFF
.	.	TRBJ2-6	TRBV10-1	TGCGCCAGCAGTGACGGGAGAACTGGGGCCAACGTCCTGACTTTC	CASSDGRTGANVLTF
.	.	TRBJ2-4	TRBV11-2	TGTGCCAGCAGCTTAGATAAACAGGCCCTAGCCAAAAACATTCAGTACTTC	CASSLDKQALAKNIQYF
.	.	TRBJ2-1	TRBV4-1	TGCGCCAGCAGCTATCCGGGACGGTCTTACAATGAGCAGTTCTTC	CASSYPGRSYNEQFF
TRBD1	.	TRBJ1-1	TRBV29-1	TGCAGCGTTGAAGTACCCGGACAGGGCACTGAAGCTTTCTTT	CSVEVPGQGTEAFF
TRBD2	.	TRBJ2-1	TRBV10-1	TGCGCCAGCAGTGTCGGACTAGCGGGGGACAATGAGCAGTTCTTC	CASSVGLAGDNEQFF
.	.	TRBJ2-7	TRBV2	TGTGCCAGCAGGGCGGGGCCCGGCCGCTACGAGCAGTACTTC	CASRAGPGRYEQYF
.	few	TRBJ1-4	TRBV21-1	TGTGCCAGCAGCACAAGGGTAAAGCAGCCTGCAACTAATGAAAAACTGTTTTTT	CASSTRVKQPATNEKLFF
.	.	TRBJ2-7	TRBV5-1	TGCGCCAGCAGCTTGGCCTGGGTGGCAGGGAGGACCTACGAGCAGTACTTC	CASSLAWVAGRTYEQYF
TRBD1	.	TRBJ1-2	TRBV5-1	TGCGCCAGCAGCCTCGGACAGGGGGAAGCAGGTGGCTACACCTTC	CASSLGQGEAGGYTF
TRBD1	.	TRBJ1-6	TRBV30	TGTGCCTGGAGTTCCTCAACCGGGACAGGAGGTTCACCCCTCCACTTT	CAWSSSTGTGGSPLHF
.	.	TRBJ1-1	TRBV27	TGTGCCAGCCGAACCAGGGAGACTGAAGCTTTCTTT	CASRTRETEAFF
.	.	TRBJ1-1	TRBV5-1	TGCGCCAGCAGCTTCGTGGGCGGGAAGGGGGCTGAAGCTTTCTTT	CASSFVGGKGAEAFF
.	.	TRBJ2-3	TRBV7-6	TGTGCCAGCAGCTTAGTCAATGCGGGTGGTAGCACAGATACGCAGTATTTT	CASSLVNAGGSTDTQYF
TRBD1	.	TRBJ1-5	TRBV19	TGTGCCAGTAGTACCGATTTAATTACAGGGGGCAGGGAGCCCCAGCATTTT	CASSTDLITGGREPQHF